This T cell receptor beta chain was retrieved from a study of blood T cells in healthy people across ages. Study observations and caveats: Unknown CMV status may confound age-related changes in expanded clones.

The authors ran a second PCR of about 6 to 12 cycles using a sample-barcoded 5' primer and a J-beta primer mix. Every individual sample yielded 2.5 million or more paired-end reads (each containing CDR3). MiXCR, run by TCRdb on the 5' RACE reads, gives a single entry per CDR3 protein. This sample has around 990,000 distinct CDR3 sequences, with around two fifths found just once. Per sample, at least 5 micrograms of total RNA were extracted. In the case of this clonotype: What it binds is not known.

Input material: blood. The receptor comes from a man aged 18 to 30 in good health.

The CDR3 is CASSGGQNQGAFF. The CDR3 coding sequence is TGCGCCAGCAGCGGAGGACAGAACCAAGGGGCTTTCTTT. This chain uses TRBV5-1 with TRBJ1-1; weak D call: TRBD1 (6 bases). The V gene lost 4 bases and the J gene lost 11 bases, with 18 bases spanning the gap. The germline V gene has CDR1 SGHRS and CDR2 YFSETQ. This CDR3 comprises 13 residues.